The clone carrying this TCR beta chain has only one observation. With 1 base removed from V and 5 bases from J, the gap between germline ends came to 8 bases. The CDR3 has 14 amino acids. From germline, CDR1 is LNHNV and CDR2 YYDKDF (reference sequence). The record originates from a study of blood T cell repertoires in COVID-19. Study context: Samples of COVID-19 (acute and convalescent) were obtained from the United States, Italy and Spain. PBMCs, B-cell-depleted T cells, or T cells were the source of the cDNA or gDNA that made up the material.

Authors' processing steps: Using reference gene primer amplification, nucleated cell counts were estimated. Clones were sequenced by immunoSEQ multiplex PCR, and TCRdb holds only the in-frame ones, with some missing. V and J calls and clone size are as listed in that table; D and trimming were resolved from the DNA. Of some 400,000 clones detected, nearly 90% appear once; the ten largest clones hold around 7%. V and J are TRBV15 and TRBJ2-2; D gene ambiguous. The specimen was peripheral blood. This receptor was identified in a man aged 18 to 29 with active or convalescent COVID-19. The CDR3 DNA is TGTGCCACCAGCAGAGGCGAGAAAACCGGGGAGCTGTTTTTT. Its translation: CATSRGEKTGELFF.